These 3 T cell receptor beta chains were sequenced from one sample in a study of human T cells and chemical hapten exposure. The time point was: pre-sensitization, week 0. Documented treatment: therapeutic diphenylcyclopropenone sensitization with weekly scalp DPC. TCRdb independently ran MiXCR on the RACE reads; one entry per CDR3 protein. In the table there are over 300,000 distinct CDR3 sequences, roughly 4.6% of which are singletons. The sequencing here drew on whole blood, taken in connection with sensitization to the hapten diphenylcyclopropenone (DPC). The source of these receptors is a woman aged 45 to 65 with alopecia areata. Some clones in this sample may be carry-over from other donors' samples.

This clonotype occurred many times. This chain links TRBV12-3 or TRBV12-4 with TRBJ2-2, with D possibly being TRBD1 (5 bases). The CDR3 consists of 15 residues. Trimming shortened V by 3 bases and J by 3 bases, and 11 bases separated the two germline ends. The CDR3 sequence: CASSFTRDHTGELFF. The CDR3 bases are TGTGCCAGCAGTTTTACCAGGGATCACACCGGGGAGCTGTTTTTT.

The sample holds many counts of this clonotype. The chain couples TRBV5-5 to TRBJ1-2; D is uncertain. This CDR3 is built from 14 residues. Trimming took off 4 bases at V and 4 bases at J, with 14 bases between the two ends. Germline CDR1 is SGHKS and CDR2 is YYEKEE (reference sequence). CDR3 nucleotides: TGTGCCAGCAGCCCGTTAAGTACAAGCTATGGCTACACCTTC. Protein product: CASSPLSTSYGYTF.

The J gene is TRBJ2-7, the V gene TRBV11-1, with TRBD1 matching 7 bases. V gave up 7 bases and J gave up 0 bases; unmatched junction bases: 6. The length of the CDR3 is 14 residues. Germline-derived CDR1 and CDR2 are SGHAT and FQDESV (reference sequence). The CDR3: CASKETGISYEQYF. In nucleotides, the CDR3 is TGTGCCAGCAAAGAGACAGGGATCTCCTACGAGCAGTACTTC.